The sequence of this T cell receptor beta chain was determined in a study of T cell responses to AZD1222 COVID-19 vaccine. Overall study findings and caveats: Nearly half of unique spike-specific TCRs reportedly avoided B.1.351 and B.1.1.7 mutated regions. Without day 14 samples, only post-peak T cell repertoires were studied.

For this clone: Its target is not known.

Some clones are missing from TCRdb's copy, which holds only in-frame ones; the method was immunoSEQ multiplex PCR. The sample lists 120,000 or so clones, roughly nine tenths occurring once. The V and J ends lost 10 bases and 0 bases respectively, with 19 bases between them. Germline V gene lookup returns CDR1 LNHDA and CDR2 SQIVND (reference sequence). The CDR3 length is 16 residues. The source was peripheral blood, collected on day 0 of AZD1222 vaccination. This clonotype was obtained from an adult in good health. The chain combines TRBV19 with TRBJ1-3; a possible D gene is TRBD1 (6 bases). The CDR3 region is CATKDRFFSSGNTIYF. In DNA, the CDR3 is TGTGCCACAAAAGACAGGTTCTTCAGCTCTGGAAACACCATATATTTT.